This is a list of T cell receptor beta chains from one sample in a study of shared clonotypes between healthy human individuals. Using immunoSEQ multiplex PCR, the repertoire was profiled, and TCRdb retains in-frame clones only, with some absent. This repertoire shows about 2.3 million clones, approximately 93% found once; its top ten account for 0.39%. The specimen sequenced was naive CD4+ T cells from PBMCs. The origin of the receptors is a man aged 18 to 29 in good health. Some clones in this sample may be carry-over from other donors' samples. Each CDR3 is given with its conserved first and last residue. D genes are given only for firm matches. Clone size is not always given. Where it is, it says once, few, many or a class for expanded clones.

D | J | size | V | DNA | CDR3
TRBD1 | TRBJ2-3 | - | TRBV7-2 | TGTGCCAGCAGCTTAGGGGGACAGAGCACAGATACGCAGTATTTT | CASSLGGQSTDTQYF
- | TRBJ1-5 | - | TRBV10-1 | TGCGCCAGCAGTGAGGCAGGTTCCAATCAGCCCCAGCATTTT | CASSEAGSNQPQHF
TRBD1 | TRBJ2-1 | - | TRBV7-6 | TGTGCCAGCAGCATGACAGGGAATGAGCAGTTCTTC | CASSMTGNEQFF
- | TRBJ2-7 | - | TRBV28 | TGTGCCAGCAGCCCGGGACAAACCCGCTCCTACGAGCAGTACTTC | CASSPGQTRSYEQYF
TRBD1 | TRBJ1-2 | - | TRBV9 | TGTGCCAGCAGCGTGGGACAGGGTATAGGCTACACCTTC | CASSVGQGIGYTF
- | TRBJ1-1 | - | TRBV29-1 | TGCAGCGCACGGACGCCGGTACGGAATGAAGCTTTCTTT | CSARTPVRNEAFF
- | TRBJ1-1 | few | TRBV5-1 | TGCGCCAGCAGCTTCATGAACACTGAAGCTTTCTTT | CASSFMNTEAFF
- | TRBJ1-6 | once | TRBV30 | TGTGCCTGTAATACCGATTCACCCCTCCACTTT | CACNTDSPLHF
TRBD1 | TRBJ2-7 | - | TRBV29-1 | TGCAGCGTCCGAGGACAGGACCTTGGGCAGTACTTC | CSVRGQDLGQYF
- | TRBJ2-3 | - | TRBV7-3 | TGTGCCAGCAGCTTCAGGGGTGCAGATACGCAGTATTTT | CASSFRGADTQYF
TRBD2 | TRBJ2-2 | once | TRBV5-5 | TGTGCCAGCAGCTTGGTGGCGGGAGGGCCGTACACCGGGGAGCTGTTTTTT | CASSLVAGGPYTGELFF
- | TRBJ2-5 | - | TRBV6-6 | TGTGCCAGCAGTTACTCGACAGGAGGGTACCAAGAGACCCAGTACTTC | CASSYSTGGYQETQYF
- | TRBJ1-2 | - | TRBV2 | TGTGCCAGCAGAACTTTGGGAGGGGCTTGGGATGGCTACACCTTC | CASRTLGGAWDGYTF
- | TRBJ1-3 | - | TRBV19 | TGTGCCAGTCAGGGGCGCGCTGGAAACACCATATATTTT | CASQGRAGNTIYF
- | TRBJ1-1 | - | TRBV19 | TGTGCCAGTAGTATAGGGGGGGGACGGCGGAACACTGAAGCTTTCTTT | CASSIGGGRRNTEAFF
- | TRBJ1-1 | - | TRBV5-1 | TGCGCCAGCAGCTTGTTGGGGGGCCCGAACACTGAAGCTTTCTTT | CASSLLGGPNTEAFF
- | TRBJ2-7 | - | TRBV7-9 | TGTGCCAGCAGCTTAGCGCGGCAGGGAACCTACGAGCAGTACTTC | CASSLARQGTYEQYF
- | TRBJ2-1 | - | TRBV5-4 | TGTGCCAGCAGCTCTAGACCCTACAATGAGCAGTTCTTC | CASSSRPYNEQFF
TRBD2 | TRBJ2-2 | - | TRBV7-2 | TGTGCCAGCAGCATAGGGACTAGCGGGAGGGTCACCGGGGAGCTGTTTTTT | CASSIGTSGRVTGELFF
TRBD1 | TRBJ1-4 | - | TRBV28 | TGTGCCAGCAGTACACAGGGGGCCATTGAAAAACTGTTTTTT | CASSTQGAIEKLFF
TRBD2 | TRBJ2-7 | - | TRBV7-9 | TGTGCCAGCAGCTTAGATAGGGTACTAGCGGGAGTAGCCTACGAGCAGTACTTC | CASSLDRVLAGVAYEQYF
- | TRBJ2-2 | - | TRBV7-6 | TGTGCCAGCAGCCGTAATCTACAGGTTACGGGGCAAAACGGGGAGCTGTTTTTT | CASSRNLQVTGQNGELFF
- | TRBJ2-1 | - | TRBV14 | TGTGCCAGCAGCCAAGGAGAGCCGGGACACAGTAGCTCCTACAATGAGCAGTTCTTC | CASSQGEPGHSSSYNEQFF
- | TRBJ1-1 | - | TRBV30 | TGTGCCTGGACGATTGGGGGACATACCGAAGCTTTCTTT | CAWTIGGHTEAFF
- | TRBJ2-4 | - | TRBV4-1 | TGCGCCAGCAGCCAAGAGAACAACTTCTTGGACATTCAGTACTTC | CASSQENNFLDIQYF
TRBD2 | TRBJ2-2 | - | TRBV11-3 | TGTGCCAGCAGCCCCCTAGCGGGATACACCGGGGAGCTGTTTTTT | CASSPLAGYTGELFF
- | TRBJ2-5 | - | TRBV11-3 | TGTGCCAGCAGCTTAGGGGGGGCCCAAGAGACCCAGTACTTC | CASSLGGAQETQYF
- | TRBJ2-7 | - | TRBV7-2 | TGTGCCAGCAGCTCCACCTGGTGGCAGGGAATCTACGAGCAGTACTTC | CASSSTWWQGIYEQYF
- | TRBJ1-1 | - | TRBV5-1 | TGCGCCAGCGGCTCCTCGAACATGCTGAGCACTGAAGCTTTCTTT | CASGSSNMLSTEAFF
- | TRBJ1-4 | - | TRBV14 | TGTGCCAGCAGCCAGATTGGGTTTGAGGAAAAACTGTTTTTT | CASSQIGFEEKLFF
TRBD2 | TRBJ2-1 | once | TRBV6-5 | TGTGCCAGCAGTTACGCGGGAGGGACCTACAATGAGCAGTTCTTC | CASSYAGGTYNEQFF
TRBD2 | TRBJ2-7 | - | TRBV12-5 | TGTGCTAGTGCCTGGGGGCTAGCGGGGGCCTACGAGCAGTACTTC | CASAWGLAGAYEQYF
TRBD1 | TRBJ2-7 | - | TRBV30 | TGTGCCTGGAGTGAGACAGGGGGCCGCTACGAGCAGTACTTC | CAWSETGGRYEQYF
- | TRBJ2-1 | - | TRBV19 | TGTGCCAGTCAGGGGTGGAGGGGTGAGCAGTTCTTC | CASQGWRGEQFF
- | TRBJ1-2 | - | TRBV19 | TGTGCCAGTAGTAGAACAGCAGCTAACTATGGCTACACCTTC | CASSRTAANYGYTF
- | TRBJ2-7 | - | TRBV2 | TGTGCCAGCAGGGTGGACGTGGGCTACGAGCAGTACTTC | CASRVDVGYEQYF
TRBD2 | TRBJ2-2 | - | TRBV19 | TGTGCCAGTAGTATAGCCCTCGGACTAGCGGGGACCGGGGAGCTGTTTTTT | CASSIALGLAGTGELFF
- | TRBJ2-7 | - | TRBV15 | TGTGCCACCAGCAGAGCGTGGCAGGTAGGAGGCGAGCAGTACTTC | CATSRAWQVGGEQYF
TRBD2 | TRBJ2-7 | - | TRBV29-1 | TGCAGCGTTGCTGGGACTAGCGGCCCTAGGTACGAGCAGTACTTC | CSVAGTSGPRYEQYF
- | TRBJ1-1 | - | TRBV19 | TGTGCCAGGGGGGCGAACACTGAAGCTTTCTTT | CARGANTEAFF
- | TRBJ2-5 | - | TRBV5-6 | TGTGCCAGCAGCTTGGGGTTGGTAGAGACCCAGTACTTC | CASSLGLVETQYF
TRBD1 | TRBJ2-1 | - | TRBV10-3 | TGTGCCATCGGGGGGACAGGGGGCGCTCGGGACGTCTACAATGAGCAGTTCTTC | CAIGGTGGARDVYNEQFF
TRBD2 | TRBJ2-3 | - | TRBV2 | TGTGCCAGCAGAGGGACTAGCGGGAGGATCCTGACCACAGATACGCAGTATTTT | CASRGTSGRILTTDTQYF
- | TRBJ2-7 | - | TRBV29-1 | TGCAGCGTTGCAACCTCAGGGTTCGAGCAGTACTTC | CSVATSGFEQYF
- | TRBJ1-4 | - | TRBV4-3 | TGCGCCAGCAGCCAACGTTTGCGTAGTGATGAAAAACTGTTTTTT | CASSQRLRSDEKLFF
- | TRBJ2-7 | - | TRBV10-1 | TGCGCCAGCCCCTCCCTCGGCAGGGACGTTGAGGAGCAGTACTTC | CASPSLGRDVEEQYF
- | TRBJ1-5 | - | TRBV5-3 | TGTGCCAGAAGCGAGACAGAGCGTCCCTTTTATAGCAATCAGCCCCAGCATTTT | CARSETERPFYSNQPQHF
- | TRBJ1-2 | - | TRBV9 | TGTGCCAGCAGCGTAATGGGCAGAGACTATGGCTACACCTTC | CASSVMGRDYGYTF
- | TRBJ1-5 | - | TRBV5-4 | TGTGCCAGCAGCTTAGGCGGGGGCCGGCTGAGAGCCCAGCATTTT | CASSLGGGRLRAQHF
TRBD2 | TRBJ2-2 | - | TRBV4-2 | TGTGCCAGCAGCCAAGCAATGAGTAGCGGGAGTACGGGCACCGGGGAGCTGTTTTTT | CASSQAMSSGSTGTGELFF
- | TRBJ2-2 | - | TRBV5-1 | TGCGCCAGCGGACCCGTGTTCACCGGGGAGCTGTTTTTT | CASGPVFTGELFF